This TCR beta chain was documented in a study of T cell responses to AZD1222 COVID-19 vaccine. Libraries were prepared by immunoSEQ multiplex PCR; TCRdb keeps only in-frame clonotypes and omits some of them. The sample lists some 180,000 clones; around nine tenths were seen once. Trimming took 1 base from V and 7 from J, leaving 13 bases between them. Germline assignment: CDR1 KGHDR and CDR2 SFDVKD. This CDR3 spans 15 amino acids. Here the sequenced sample was peripheral blood, taken 28 days after the second AZD1222 dose. V and J are TRBV24-1 and TRBJ2-1, with a tentative D call TRBD2 (6 bases). The TCR sequence derives from an adult who received the AZD1222 COVID-19 vaccine. The CDR3 bases are TGTGCCACCAGTGATTTTGGAGGGGTTCGTAATGAGCAGTTCTTC. Protein sequence: CATSDFGGVRNEQFF.